The 2 T cell receptor beta chains listed next were all sequenced from one sample in a study of shared clonotypes between healthy human individuals. Repertoires were generated with immunoSEQ multiplex PCR, while TCRdb's copy carries only in-frame clones and drops some. The sample lists millions of clones, 80% to 95% occurring once. Sample: naive CD4+ T cells from PBMCs. Subset given: CD45RA+ positively selected. Receptor source: a man younger than 35 in good health. Some clones in this sample may be carry-over from other donors' samples.

V usage is TRBV7-9 and J usage is TRBJ2-3; 11 nucleotides line up with TRBD2. Germline-derived CDR1 and CDR2 are SEHNR and FQNEAQ (reference sequence). The CDR3 consists of 15 residues. V was clipped by 2 bases and J by 4 bases; unmatched bases: 2. The DNA of the CDR3 is TGTGCCAGCAGCTTACCTAGCGGGAGGTCAGATACGCAGTATTTT. Amino acid sequence: CASSLPSGRSDTQYF.

Worth noting for this clone: Within the sample, other DNA sequences also encode this same CDR3. The chain links TRBV18 to TRBJ1-2, with D possibly being TRBD1 (5 bases). The CDR3 has 13 residues. V gave up 2 bases and J gave up 5 bases, with 9 bases separating them. Germline-derived CDR1 and CDR2 are KGHSH and LQKENI. CDR3 sequence reads: CASSPGAGYGYTF. The CDR3 DNA follows: TGTGCCAGCTCACCAGGGGCGGGATATGGCTACACCTTC.